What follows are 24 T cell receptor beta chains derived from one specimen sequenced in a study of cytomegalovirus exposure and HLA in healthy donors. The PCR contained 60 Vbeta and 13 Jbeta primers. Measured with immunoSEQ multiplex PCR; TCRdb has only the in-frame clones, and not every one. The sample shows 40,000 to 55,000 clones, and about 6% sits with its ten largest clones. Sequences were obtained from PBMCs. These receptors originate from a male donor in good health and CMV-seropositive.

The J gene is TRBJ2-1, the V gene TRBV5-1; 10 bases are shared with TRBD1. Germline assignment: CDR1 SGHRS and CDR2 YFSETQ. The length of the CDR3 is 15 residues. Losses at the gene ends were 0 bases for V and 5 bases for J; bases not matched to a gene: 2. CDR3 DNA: TGCGCCAGCAGCTTGGCCGGGACAGGGGACAATGAGCAGTTCTTC. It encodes CASSLAGTGDNEQFF.

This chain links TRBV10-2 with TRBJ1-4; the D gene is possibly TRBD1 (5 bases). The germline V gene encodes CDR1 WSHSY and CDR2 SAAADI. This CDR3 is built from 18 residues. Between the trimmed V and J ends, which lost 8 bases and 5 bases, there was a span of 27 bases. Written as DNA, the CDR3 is TGCGCCAGCCCCTTTTCCAGGGAATCCACCTCCTCGAATGAAAAACTGTTTTTT. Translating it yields CASPFSRESTSSNEKLFF.

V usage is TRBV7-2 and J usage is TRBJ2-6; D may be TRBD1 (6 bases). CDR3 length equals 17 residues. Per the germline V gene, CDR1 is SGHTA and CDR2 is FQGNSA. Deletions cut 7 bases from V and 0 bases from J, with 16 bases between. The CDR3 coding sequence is TGTGCCAGCACCTCCCGGACAGACCCCTCTGGGGCCAACGTCCTGACTTTC. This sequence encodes CASTSRTDPSGANVLTF.

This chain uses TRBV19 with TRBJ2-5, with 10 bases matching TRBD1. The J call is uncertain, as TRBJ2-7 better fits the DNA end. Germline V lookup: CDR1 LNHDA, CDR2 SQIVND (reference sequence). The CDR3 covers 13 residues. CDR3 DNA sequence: TGTGCCAGTAGTACCGGGACAGGGGTCGAGCAGTACTTC. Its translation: CASSTGTGVEQYF.

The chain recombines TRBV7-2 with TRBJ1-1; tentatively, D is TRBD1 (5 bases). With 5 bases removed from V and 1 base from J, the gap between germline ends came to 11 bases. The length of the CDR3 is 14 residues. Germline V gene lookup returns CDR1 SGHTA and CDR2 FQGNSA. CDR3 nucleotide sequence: TGTGCCAGCAGCCAGACCACAGGGAACACTGAAGCTTTCTTT. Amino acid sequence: CASSQTTGNTEAFF.

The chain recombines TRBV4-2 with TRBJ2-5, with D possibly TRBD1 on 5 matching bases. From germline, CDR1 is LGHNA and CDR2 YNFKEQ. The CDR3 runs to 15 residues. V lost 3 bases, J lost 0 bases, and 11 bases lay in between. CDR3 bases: TGTGCCAGCAGCCAGGAAGACAGATACCAAGAGACCCAGTACTTC. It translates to CASSQEDRYQETQYF.

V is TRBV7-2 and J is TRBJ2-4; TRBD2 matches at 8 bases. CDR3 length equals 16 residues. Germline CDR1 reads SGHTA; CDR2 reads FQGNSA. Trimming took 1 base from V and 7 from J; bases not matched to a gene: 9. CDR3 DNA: TGTGCCAGCAGCTTAGACAGCGGGGGCCCCGGGAACATTCAGTACTTC. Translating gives CASSLDSGGPGNIQYF.

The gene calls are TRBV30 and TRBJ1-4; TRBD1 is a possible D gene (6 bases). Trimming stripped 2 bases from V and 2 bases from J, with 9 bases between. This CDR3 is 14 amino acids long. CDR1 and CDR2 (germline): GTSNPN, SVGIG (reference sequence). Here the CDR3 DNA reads TGTGCCTGGAGTATTCAGGGGACTAATGAAAAACTGTTTTTT. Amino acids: CAWSIQGTNEKLFF.

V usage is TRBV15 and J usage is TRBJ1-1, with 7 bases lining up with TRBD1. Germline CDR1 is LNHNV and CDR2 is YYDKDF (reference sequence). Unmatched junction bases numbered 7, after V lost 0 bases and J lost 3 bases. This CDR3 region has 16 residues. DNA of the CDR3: TGTGCCACCAGCAGAGATCACAGGGGCAGGGACACTGAAGCTTTCTTT. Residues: CATSRDHRGRDTEAFF.

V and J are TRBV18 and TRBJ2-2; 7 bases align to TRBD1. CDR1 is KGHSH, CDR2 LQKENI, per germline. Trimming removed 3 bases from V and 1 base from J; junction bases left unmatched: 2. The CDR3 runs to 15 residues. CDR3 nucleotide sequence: TGTGCCAGCTCACCTGACAGGGTGAACACCGGGGAGCTGTTTTTT. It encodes CASSPDRVNTGELFF.

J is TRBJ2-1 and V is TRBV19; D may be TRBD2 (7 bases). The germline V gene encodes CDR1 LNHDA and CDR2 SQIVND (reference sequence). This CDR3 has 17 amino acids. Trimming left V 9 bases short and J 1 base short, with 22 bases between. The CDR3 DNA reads TGTGCCAGCAGAGGGGGGGGCGGGGGACCTTCCTACAATGAGCAGTTCTTC. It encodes CASRGGGGGPSYNEQFF.

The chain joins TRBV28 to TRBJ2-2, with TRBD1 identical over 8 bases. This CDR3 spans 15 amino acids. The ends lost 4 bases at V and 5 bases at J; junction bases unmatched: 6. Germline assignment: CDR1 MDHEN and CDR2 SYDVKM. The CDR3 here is CASSSWTGRTGELFF. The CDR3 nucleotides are TGTGCCAGCAGTTCCTGGACAGGGAGGACCGGGGAGCTGTTTTTT.

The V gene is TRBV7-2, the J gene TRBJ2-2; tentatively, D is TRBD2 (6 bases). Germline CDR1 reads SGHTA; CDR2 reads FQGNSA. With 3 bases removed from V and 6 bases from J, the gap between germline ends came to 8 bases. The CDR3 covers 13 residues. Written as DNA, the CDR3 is TGTGCCAGCAGCTTGACTAGTCCCGGGGAGCTGTTTTTT. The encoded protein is CASSLTSPGELFF.

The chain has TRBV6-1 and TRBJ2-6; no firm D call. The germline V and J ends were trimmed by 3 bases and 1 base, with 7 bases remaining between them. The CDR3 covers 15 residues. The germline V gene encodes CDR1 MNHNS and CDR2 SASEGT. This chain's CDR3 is CASSDVRSGANVLTF. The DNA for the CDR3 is TGTGCCAGCAGTGACGTCAGATCTGGGGCCAACGTCCTGACTTTC.

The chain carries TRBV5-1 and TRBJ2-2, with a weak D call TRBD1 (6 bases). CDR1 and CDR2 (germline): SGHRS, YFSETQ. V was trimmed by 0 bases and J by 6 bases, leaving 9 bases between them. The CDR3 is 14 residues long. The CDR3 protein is CASSLEQGSGELFF. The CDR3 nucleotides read TGCGCCAGCAGCTTGGAACAGGGATCCGGGGAGCTGTTTTTT.

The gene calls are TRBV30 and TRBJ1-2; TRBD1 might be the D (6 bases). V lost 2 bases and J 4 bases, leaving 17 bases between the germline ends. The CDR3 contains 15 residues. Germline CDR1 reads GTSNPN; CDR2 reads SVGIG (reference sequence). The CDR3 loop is CAWSITGQFIYGYTF. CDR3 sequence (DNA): TGTGCCTGGAGTATCACAGGACAGTTTATCTATGGCTACACCTTC.

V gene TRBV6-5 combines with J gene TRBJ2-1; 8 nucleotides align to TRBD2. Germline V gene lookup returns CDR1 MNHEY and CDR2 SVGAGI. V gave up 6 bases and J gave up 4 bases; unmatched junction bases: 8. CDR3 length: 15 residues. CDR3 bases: TGTGCCAGCAGCTCGGCGGGGGGACTATACAATGAGCAGTTCTTC. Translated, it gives CASSSAGGLYNEQFF.

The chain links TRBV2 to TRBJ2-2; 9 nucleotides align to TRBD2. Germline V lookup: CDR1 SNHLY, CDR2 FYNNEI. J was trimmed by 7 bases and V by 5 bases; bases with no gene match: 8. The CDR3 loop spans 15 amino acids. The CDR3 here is CASSFAGGRDGELFF. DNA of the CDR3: TGTGCCAGCAGTTTTGCGGGGGGGCGTGACGGGGAGCTGTTTTTT.

The CDR3 is CASSLVIQGANTQYF. The DNA of the CDR3 is TGCGCCAGCAGCTTGGTTATCCAGGGGGCTAATACGCAGTATTTT. The chain employs TRBV5-1 and TRBJ2-3; 8 bases agree with TRBD1. V shed 0 bases and J 7 bases; nucleotides not matched to a gene: 7. This CDR3 has 15 residues. CDR1 is SGHRS and CDR2 is YFSETQ in the germline V gene.

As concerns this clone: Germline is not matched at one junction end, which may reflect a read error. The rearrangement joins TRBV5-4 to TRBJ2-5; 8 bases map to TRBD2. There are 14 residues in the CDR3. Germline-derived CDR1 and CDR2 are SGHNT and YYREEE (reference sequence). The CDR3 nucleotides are TGTGCCAGCAGCCCCCGGGAGGGCGGAGAGACCCGGTACTTC. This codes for CASSPREGGETRYF.

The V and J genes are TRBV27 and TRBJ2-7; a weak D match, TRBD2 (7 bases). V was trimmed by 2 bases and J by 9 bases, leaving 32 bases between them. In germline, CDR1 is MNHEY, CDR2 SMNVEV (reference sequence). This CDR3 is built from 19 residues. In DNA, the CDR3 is TGTGCCAGCAGTTTAAGGGGGGGGGATAACACGGAATCCTACGAGTGGCAGTACTTC. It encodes CASSLRGGDNTESYEWQYF.

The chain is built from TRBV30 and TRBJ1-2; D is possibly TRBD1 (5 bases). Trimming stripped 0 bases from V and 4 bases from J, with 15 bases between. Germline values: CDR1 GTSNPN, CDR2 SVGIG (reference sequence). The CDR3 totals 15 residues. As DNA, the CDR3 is TGTGCCTGGAGTGTAGAACAGGCGTCCTCCTATGGCTACACCTTC. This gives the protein CAWSVEQASSYGYTF.

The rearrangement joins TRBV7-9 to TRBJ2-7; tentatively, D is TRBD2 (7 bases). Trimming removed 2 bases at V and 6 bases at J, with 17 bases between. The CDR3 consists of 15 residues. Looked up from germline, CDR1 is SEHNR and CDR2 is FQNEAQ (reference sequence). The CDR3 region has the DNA TGTGCCAGCAGCTTACAAGCGGGACAAGGCTCCGAGCAGTACTTC. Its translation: CASSLQAGQGSEQYF.

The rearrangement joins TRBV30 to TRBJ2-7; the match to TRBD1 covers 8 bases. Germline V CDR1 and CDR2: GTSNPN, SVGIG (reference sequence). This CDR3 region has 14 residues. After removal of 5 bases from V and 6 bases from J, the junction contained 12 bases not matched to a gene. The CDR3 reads CAWHSDRGPVEQYF. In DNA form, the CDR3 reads TGTGCCTGGCATAGTGACAGGGGCCCCGTCGAGCAGTACTTC.